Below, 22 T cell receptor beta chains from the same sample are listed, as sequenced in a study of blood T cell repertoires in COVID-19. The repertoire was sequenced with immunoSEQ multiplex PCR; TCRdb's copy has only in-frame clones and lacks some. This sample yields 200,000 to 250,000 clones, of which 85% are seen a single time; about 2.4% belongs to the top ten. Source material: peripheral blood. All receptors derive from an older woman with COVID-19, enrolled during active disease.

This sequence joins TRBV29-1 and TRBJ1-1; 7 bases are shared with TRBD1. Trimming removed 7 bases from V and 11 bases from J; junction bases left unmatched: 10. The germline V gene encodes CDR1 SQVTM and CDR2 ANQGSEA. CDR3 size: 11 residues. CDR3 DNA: TGCAGCGGTACCGGGTCACAGGGGGCTTTCTTT. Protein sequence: CSGTGSQGAFF. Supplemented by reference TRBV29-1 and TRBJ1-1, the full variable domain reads SAVISQKPSRDICQRGTSLTIQCQVDSQVTMMFWYRQQPGQSLTLIATANQGSEATYESGFVIDKFPISRPNLTFSTLTVSNMSPEDSSIYLCSGTGSQGAFFGQGTRLTVV.

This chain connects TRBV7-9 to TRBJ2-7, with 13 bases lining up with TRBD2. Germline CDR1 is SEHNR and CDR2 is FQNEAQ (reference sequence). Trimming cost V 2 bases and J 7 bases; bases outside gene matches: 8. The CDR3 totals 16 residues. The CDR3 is CASSLPWPGLAGEQYF. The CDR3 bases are TGTGCCAGCAGCTTACCTTGGCCGGGACTAGCGGGAGAGCAGTACTTC. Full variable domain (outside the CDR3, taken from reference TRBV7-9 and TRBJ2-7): DTGVSQNPRHKITKRGQNVTFRCDPISEHNRLYWYRQTLGQGPEFLTYFQNEAQLEKSRLLSDRFSAERPKGSFSTLEIQRTEQGDSAMYLCASSLPWPGLAGEQYFGPGTRLTVT.

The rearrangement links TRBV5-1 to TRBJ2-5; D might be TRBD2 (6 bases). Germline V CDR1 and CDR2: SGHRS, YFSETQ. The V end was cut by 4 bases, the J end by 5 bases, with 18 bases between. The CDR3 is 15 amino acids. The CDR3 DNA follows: TGCGCCAGCAGCCCCCTGTCAGCGGCGGGGGAGACCCAGTACTTC. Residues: CASSPLSAAGETQYF.

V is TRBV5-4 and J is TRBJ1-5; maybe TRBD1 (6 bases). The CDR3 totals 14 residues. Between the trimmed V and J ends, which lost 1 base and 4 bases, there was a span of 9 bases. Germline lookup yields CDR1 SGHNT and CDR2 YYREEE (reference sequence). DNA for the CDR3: TGTGCCAGCAGCTTGAAGGGGGATAATCAGCCCCAGCATTTT. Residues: CASSLKGDNQPQHF.

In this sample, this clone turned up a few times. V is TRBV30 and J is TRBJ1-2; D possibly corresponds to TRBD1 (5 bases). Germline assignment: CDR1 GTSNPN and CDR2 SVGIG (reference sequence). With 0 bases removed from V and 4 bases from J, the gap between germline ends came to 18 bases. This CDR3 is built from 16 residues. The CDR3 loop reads CAWSVSWTHSPYGYTF. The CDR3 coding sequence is TGTGCCTGGAGTGTTAGTTGGACACATTCCCCCTATGGCTACACCTTC.

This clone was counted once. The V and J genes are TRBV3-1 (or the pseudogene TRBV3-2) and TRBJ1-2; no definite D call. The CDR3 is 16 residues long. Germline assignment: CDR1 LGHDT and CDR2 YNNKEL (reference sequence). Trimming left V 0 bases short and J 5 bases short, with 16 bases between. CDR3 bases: TGTGCCAGCAGCCAAGAGCCCTCAGGTTCTATGTATGGCTACACCTTC. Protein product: CASSQEPSGSMYGYTF.

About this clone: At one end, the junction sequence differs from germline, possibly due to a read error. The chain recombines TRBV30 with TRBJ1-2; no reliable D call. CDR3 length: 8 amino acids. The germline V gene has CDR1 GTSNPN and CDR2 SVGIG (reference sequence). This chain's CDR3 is CGGGGYTF. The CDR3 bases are TGCGGAGGAGGTGGCTACACCTTC.

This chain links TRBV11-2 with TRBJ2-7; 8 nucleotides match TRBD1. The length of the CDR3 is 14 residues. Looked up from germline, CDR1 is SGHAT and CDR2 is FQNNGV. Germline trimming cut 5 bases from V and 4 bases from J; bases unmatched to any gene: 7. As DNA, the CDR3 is TGTGCCAGCAGCCGGGACAGGCAGACTTACGAGCAGTACTTC. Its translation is CASSRDRQTYEQYF.

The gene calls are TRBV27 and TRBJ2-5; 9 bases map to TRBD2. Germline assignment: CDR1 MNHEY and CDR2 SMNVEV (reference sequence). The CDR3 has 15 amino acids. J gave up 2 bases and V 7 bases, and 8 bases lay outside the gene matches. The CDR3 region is CASTRLAEGQETQYF. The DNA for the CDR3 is TGTGCCAGCACCCGACTAGCGGAGGGACAAGAGACCCAGTACTTC.

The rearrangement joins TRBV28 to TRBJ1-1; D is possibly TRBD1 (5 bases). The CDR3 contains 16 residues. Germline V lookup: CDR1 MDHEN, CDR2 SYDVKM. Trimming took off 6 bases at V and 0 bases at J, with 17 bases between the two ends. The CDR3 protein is CASRPEGKGLNTEAFF. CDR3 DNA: TGTGCCAGCAGGCCGGAGGGGAAGGGGCTGAACACTGAAGCTTTCTTT.

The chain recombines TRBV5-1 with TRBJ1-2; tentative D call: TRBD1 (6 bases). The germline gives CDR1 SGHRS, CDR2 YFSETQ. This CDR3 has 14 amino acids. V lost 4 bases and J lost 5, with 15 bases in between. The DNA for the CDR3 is TGCGCCAGCAGCCTGGCCGGGACACCGTATGGCTACACCTTC. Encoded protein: CASSLAGTPYGYTF.

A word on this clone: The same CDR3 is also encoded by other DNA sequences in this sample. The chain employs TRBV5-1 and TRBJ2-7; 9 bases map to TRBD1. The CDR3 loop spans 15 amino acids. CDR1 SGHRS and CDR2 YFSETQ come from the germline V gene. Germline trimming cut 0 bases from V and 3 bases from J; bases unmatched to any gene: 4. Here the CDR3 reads CASSLAGTGFYEQYF. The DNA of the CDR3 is TGCGCCAGCAGCTTGGCTGGGACAGGGTTCTACGAGCAGTACTTC.

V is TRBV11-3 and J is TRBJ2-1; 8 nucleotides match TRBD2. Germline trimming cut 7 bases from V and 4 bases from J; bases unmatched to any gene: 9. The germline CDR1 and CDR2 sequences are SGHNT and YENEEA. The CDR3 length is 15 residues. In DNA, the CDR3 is TGTGCCAGCAACCTCGACAGCGGGAGATACAATGAGCAGTTCTTC. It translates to CASNLDSGRYNEQFF. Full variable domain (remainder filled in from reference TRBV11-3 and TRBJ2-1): EAGVVQSPRYKIIEKKQPVAFWCNPISGHNTLYWYLQNLGQGPELLIRYENEEAVDDSQLPKDRFSAERLKGVDSTLKIQPAELGDSAVYLCASNLDSGRYNEQFFGPGTRLTVL.

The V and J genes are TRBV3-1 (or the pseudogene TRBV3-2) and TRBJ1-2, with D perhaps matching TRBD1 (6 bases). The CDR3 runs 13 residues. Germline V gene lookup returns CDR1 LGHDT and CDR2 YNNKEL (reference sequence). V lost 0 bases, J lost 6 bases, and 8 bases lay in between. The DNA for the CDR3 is TGTGCCAGCAGCCAAGATAAGGGGGATGGCTACACCTTC. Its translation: CASSQDKGDGYTF.

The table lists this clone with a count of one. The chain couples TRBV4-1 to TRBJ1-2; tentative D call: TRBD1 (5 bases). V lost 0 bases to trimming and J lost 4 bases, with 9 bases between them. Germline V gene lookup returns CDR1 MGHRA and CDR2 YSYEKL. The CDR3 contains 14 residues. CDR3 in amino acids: CASSQDPGPYGYTF. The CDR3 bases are TGCGCCAGCAGCCAAGACCCAGGGCCCTATGGCTACACCTTC.

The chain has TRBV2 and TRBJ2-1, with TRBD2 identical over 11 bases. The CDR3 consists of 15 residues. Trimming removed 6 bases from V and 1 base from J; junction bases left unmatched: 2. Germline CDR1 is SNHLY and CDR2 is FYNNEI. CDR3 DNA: TGTGCCAGCAGGACTAGCGGGGCGTCCTACAATGAGCAGTTCTTC. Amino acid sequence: CASRTSGASYNEQFF.

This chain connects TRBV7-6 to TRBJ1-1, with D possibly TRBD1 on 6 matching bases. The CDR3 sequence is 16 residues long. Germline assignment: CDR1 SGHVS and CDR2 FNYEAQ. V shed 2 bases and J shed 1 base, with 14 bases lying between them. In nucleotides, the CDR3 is TGTGCCAGCAGCTTACTACAGGGAGGGAGGAACACTGAAGCTTTCTTT. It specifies CASSLLQGGRNTEAFF.

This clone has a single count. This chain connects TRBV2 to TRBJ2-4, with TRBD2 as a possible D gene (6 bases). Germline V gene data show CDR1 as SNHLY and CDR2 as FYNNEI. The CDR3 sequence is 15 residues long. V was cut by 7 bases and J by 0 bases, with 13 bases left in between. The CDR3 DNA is TGTGCCAGCAATACGGGGGTACTAGCCAAAAACATTCAGTACTTC. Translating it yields CASNTGVLAKNIQYF. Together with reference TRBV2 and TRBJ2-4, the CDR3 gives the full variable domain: EPEVTQTPSHQVTQMGQEVILRCVPISNHLYFYWYRQILGQKVEFLVSFYNNEISEKSEIFDDQFSVERPDGSNFTLKIRSTKLEDSAMYFCASNTGVLAKNIQYFGAGTRLSVL.

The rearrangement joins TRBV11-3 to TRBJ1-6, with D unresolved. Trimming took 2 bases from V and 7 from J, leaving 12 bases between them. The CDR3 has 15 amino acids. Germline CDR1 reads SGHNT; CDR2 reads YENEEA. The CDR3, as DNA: TGTGCCAGCAGCTTATCCCCCCAGGCCAATTCACCCCTCCACTTT. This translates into CASSLSPQANSPLHF. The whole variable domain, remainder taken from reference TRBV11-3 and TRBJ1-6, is EAGVVQSPRYKIIEKKQPVAFWCNPISGHNTLYWYLQNLGQGPELLIRYENEEAVDDSQLPKDRFSAERLKGVDSTLKIQPAELGDSAVYLCASSLSPQANSPLHFGNGTRLTVT.

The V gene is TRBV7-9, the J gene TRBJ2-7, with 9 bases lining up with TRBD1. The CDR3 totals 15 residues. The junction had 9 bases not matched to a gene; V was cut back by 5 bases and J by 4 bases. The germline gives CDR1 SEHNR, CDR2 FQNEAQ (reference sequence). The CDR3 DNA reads TGTGCCAGCAGCCCCCGGGACAGGGCCCTTTACGAGCAGTACTTC. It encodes CASSPRDRALYEQYF.

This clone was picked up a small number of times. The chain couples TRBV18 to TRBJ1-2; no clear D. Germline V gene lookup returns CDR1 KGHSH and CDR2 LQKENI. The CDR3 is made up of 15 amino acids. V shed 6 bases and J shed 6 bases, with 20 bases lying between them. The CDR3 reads CASSLTTSTGNGYTF. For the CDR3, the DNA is TGTGCCAGCTCCCTTACAACATCGACCGGGAATGGCTACACCTTC.

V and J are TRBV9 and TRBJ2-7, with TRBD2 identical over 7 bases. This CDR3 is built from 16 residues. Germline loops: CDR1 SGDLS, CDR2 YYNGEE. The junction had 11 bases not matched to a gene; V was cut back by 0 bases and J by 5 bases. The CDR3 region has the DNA TGTGCCAGCAGCGTAGCCCCTAGCGGATCTAACCACGAGCAGTACTTC. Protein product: CASSVAPSGSNHEQYF.